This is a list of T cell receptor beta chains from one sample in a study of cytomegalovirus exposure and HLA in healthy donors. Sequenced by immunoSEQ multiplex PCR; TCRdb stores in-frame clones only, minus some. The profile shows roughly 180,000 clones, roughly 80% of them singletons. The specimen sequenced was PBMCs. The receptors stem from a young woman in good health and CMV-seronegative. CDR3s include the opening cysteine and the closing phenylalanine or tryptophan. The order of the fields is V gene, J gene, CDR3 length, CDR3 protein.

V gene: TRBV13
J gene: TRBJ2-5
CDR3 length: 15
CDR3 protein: CASSLGQGRGETQYF

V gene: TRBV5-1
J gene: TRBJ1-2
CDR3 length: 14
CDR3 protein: CASAVGQRLYGYTF

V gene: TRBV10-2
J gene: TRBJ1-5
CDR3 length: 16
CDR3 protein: CASSERGIGSNQPQHF

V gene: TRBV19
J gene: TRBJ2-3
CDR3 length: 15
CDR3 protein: CASSPRLASTDTQYF

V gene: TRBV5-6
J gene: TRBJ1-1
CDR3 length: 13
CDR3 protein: CASSKRTTAEAFF

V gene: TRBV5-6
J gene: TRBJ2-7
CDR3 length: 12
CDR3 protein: CASSRGMYEQYF

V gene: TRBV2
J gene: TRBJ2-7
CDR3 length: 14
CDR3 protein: CASSTSGSSYEQYF

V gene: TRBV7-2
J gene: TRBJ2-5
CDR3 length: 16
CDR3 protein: CASSSRVGGPQETQYF

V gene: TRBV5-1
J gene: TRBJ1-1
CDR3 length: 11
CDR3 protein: CASSGEFEAFF

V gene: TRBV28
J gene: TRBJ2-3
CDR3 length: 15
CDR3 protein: CASVGRGADTDTQYF

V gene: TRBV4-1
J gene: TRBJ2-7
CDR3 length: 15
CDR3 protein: CASSLQGRSSYEQYF

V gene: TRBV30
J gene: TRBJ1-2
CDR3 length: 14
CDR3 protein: CAWSRTISTYGYTF

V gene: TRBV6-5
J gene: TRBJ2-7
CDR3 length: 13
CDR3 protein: CASRNRDRDEQYF

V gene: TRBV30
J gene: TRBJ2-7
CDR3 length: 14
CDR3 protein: CAWSSLAGPYEQYF

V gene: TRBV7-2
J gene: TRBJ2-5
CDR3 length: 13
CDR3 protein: CASSSSGKETQYF

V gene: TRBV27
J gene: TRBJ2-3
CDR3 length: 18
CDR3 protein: CASSFSGLAGGGTDTQYF

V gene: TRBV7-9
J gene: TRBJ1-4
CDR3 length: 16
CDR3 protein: CASSSLGGADNEKLFF

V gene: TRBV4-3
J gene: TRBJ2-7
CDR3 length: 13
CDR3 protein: CASSQEVVSEQYF

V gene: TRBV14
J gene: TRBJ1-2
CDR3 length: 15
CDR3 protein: CASSPEGVDFYGYTF

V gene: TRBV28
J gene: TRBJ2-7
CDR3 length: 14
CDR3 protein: CASSWAGGLYEQYF

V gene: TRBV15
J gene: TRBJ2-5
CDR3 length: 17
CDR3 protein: CATSRALGLADQETQYF

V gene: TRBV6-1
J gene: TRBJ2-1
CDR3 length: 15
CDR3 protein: CASSDEAESYNEQFF

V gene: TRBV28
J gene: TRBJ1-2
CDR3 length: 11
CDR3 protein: CASSLNYGYTF

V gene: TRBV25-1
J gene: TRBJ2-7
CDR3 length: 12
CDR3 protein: CASTENAYEQYF

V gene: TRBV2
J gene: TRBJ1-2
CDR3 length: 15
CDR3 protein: CASSAAGGDVYGYTF

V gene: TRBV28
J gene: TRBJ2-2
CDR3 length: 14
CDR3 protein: CASTRGMNTGELFF

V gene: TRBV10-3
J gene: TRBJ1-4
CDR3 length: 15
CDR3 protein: CAISDPGQGFEKLFF

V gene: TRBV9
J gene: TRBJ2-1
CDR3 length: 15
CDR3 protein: CASSTSRSSYNEQFF

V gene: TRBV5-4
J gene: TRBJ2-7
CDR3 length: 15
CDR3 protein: CASSYGLAGTYEQYF

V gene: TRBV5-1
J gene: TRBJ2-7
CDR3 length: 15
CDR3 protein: CASRLGTTPTYEQYF

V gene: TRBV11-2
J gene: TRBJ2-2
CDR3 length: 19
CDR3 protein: CASSLGYLAGGTNTGELFF

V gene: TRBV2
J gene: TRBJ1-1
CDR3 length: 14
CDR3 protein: CASTDLRGMTEAFF

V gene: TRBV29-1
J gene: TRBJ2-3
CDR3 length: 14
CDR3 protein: CSGAMTAGEDTQYF

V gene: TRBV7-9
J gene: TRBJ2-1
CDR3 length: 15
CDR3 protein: CASSLGDRADNEQFF

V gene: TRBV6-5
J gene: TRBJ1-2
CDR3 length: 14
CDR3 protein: CASSYVQGAYGYTF

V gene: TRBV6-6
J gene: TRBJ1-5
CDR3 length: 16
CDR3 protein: CASSSLRTEGNQPQHF

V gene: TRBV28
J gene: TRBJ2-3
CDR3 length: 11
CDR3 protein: CASSLSDTQYF

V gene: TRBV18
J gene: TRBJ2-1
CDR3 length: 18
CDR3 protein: CASSPDFGTSGSYNEQFF

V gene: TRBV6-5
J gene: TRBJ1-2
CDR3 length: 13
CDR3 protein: CASSRRTGSGYTF

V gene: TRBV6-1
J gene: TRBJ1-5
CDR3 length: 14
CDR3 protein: CASSDTADNQPQHF

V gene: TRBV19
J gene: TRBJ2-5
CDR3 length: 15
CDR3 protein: CASKSGQLGQETQYF

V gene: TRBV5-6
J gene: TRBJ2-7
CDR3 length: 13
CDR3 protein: CASSGGTSVEQYF

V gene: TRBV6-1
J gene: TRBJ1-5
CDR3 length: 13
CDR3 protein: CASKDRGNQPQHF

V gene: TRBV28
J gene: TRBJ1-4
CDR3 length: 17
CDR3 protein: CASSKAGTGVLREKLFF

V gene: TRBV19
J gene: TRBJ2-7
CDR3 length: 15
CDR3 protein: CASSGDRVGAYEQYF

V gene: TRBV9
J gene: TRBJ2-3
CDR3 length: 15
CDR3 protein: CASSVEARDTDTQYF

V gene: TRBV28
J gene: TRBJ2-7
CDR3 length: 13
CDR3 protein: CASRAENSYEQYF

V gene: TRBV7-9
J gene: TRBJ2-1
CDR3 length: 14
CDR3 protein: CASRRPSGNNEQFF

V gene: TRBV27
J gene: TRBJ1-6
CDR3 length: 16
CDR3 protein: CASSGTGGSYNSPLHF

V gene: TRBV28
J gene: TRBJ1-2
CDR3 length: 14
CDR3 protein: CASSLQGAHHGYTF

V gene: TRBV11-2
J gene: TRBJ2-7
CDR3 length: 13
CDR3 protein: CASSLLTTYEQYF